Described below is a single T cell receptor beta chain sequence and its context. What it recognizes is unknown. A read error may produce the germline difference seen at one junction end. The data are from a study of blood T cells in healthy people across ages. Germline V gene data show CDR1 as SEHNR and CDR2 as FQNEAQ (reference sequence). The CDR3 extends over 16 amino acids. Together with a sample-barcoded 5' primer, a J-beta primer mix was included in a second PCR lasting about 7 to 12 cycles. Tags on each cDNA molecule came from a template-switch adaptor with 12 random nucleotides. TCRdb used MiXCR to reprocess the 5' RACE reads, holding one entry per CDR3 protein. The sample contains some 900,000 distinct CDR3 sequences, under 35% of which appear only once. Each sample used at least 7 million PBMCs. Notes on the study in general: Underestimates were what the diversity estimates from one million T cells were considered to be. Diversity was higher, and naive CD4+ cells more numerous, in long-lived donors than in aged donors.

The TCR originated in a woman aged 80 or over in good health. This chain joins TRBV7-9 and TRBJ2-3, with TRBD1 matching 7 bases. What was sequenced was blood. This chain's CDR3 is CAGSSPRQGRSDTQYF. The DNA of the CDR3 is TGTGCCGGCAGCTCACCGAGACAGGGTCGATCCGATACGCAGTATTTT.